This TCR beta chain was found in a study of blood T cell repertoires in COVID-19. At the level of the study: Both acute and convalescent COVID-19 samples were obtained from the United States, Italy and Spain. The cDNA or gDNA used as material had been derived from T cells, B-cell-depleted T cells, or PBMCs.

This clone has just a few counts. In the authors' workflow: Estimation of nucleated cell counts relied on the amplification of reference gene primers. The repertoire was sequenced with immunoSEQ multiplex PCR; TCRdb's copy has only in-frame clones and lacks some. V, J and clone size are those of that table, while D and trimming were read from the DNA. The data show tens of thousands of clones, 89% seen once. CDR1 is LGHNA, CDR2 YNFKEQ, per germline. This CDR3 is 14 amino acids long. V dropped 2 bases and J dropped 13 bases, with 17 bases sitting between them. This clonotype originated in a man aged 45-65 years with active COVID-19. The chain combines TRBV4-2 with TRBJ2-2; the D gene is possibly TRBD1 (6 bases). Sequences were obtained from peripheral blood. The CDR3 here is CASSQNHRDTGLFF. The CDR3, as DNA: TGTGCCAGCAGCCAAAACCACCGGGACACTGGGCTGTTTTTT.